This T cell receptor beta chain was observed in a study of T cells after yellow fever vaccination. TCRdb analysed the 5' RACE reads with MiXCR anew, one entry per CDR3 protein. The table has 250,000 or so distinct CDR3 sequences, more than 6.5% seen once. CDR1 and CDR2 (germline): SEHNR, FQNEAQ (reference sequence). This CDR3 is built from 13 residues. V shed 5 bases and J shed 6 bases, with 11 bases lying between them. This clonotype occurred a few times. V gene TRBV7-9 combines with J gene TRBJ2-1; possible D gene TRBD1, 6 bases. This specimen consisted of CD4+ T cells sorted from PBMCs, obtained on the day of the yellow fever booster vaccination. The receptor was isolated from a man younger than 45 who received the YFV17D yellow fever vaccine. As DNA, the CDR3 is TGTGCCAGCAGCCTCCCGGACAGCAATGAGCAGTTCTTC. Protein: CASSLPDSNEQFF.